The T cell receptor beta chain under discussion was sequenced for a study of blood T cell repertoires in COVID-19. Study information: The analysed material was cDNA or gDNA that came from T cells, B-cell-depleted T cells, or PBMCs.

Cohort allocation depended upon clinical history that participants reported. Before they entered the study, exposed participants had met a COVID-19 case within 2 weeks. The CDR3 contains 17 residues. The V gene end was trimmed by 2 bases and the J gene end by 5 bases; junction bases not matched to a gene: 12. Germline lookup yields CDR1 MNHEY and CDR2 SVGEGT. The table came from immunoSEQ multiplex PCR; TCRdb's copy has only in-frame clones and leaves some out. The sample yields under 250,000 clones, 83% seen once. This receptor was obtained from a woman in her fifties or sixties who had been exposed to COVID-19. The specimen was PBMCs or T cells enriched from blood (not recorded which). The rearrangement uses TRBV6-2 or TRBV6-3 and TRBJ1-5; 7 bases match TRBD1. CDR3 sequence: CASSYDLTGPRDQPQHF. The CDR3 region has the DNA TGTGCCAGCAGTTACGATCTGACAGGGCCTAGGGATCAGCCCCAGCATTTT.